This TCR beta chain was recovered during a study of Ad26.COV2.S vaccination and SARS-CoV-2 variants. Treatment in this sample: about 20 received Ad26.COV2.S at low or high dose, single or two shots; about 5 received placebo; per-sample allocation not given. Each sample was drawn 63 days after the first injection (of vaccine or placebo). The individual, an adult aged 18-55 years, was a donor in Boston. Spike of the Wuhan-strain SARS-CoV-2 was expressed by an Ad26 vector, which formed the vaccine. Assay used: immunoSEQ multiplex PCR; TCRdb lists only in-frame clones, some missing. Of a few hundred thousand clones listed, about 80% are singletons. This clone appeared once. Germline CDR1 and CDR2: SGHRS and YFSETQ. This CDR3 comprises 12 residues. V was cut by 4 bases and J by 4 bases, with 7 bases left in between.

The clonotype originates from a person aged 18-60 years who received the Ad26.COV2.S COVID-19 vaccine or a placebo. The starting material was peripheral blood, obtained in a trial of Ad26.COV2.S vaccine versus placebo. V is TRBV5-1 and J is TRBJ2-3; unclear D gene. The CDR3 spells CASSVGSDTQYF. CDR3 sequence (DNA): TGCGCCAGCAGCGTCGGGTCAGATACGCAGTATTTT. Full variable domain (remainder filled in from reference TRBV5-1 and TRBJ2-3): KAGVTQTPRYLIKTRGQQVTLSCSPISGHRSVSWYQQTPGQGLQFLFEYFSETQRNKGNFPGRFSGRQFSNSRSEMNVSTLELGDSALYLCASSVGSDTQYFGPGTRLTVL.